One and the same sample provided the 14 T cell receptor beta chains below, sequenced in a study of identical twins. A single record per CDR3 protein comes from TCRdb applying MiXCR to the 5' RACE reads. The data hold roughly 690,000 distinct CDR3 sequences, with around 20% observed a single time. The same data also went into a second study, on T cells expressing NK-cell markers.

Sequenced: PBMCs. The origin of the receptors is a woman in her late teens or twenties in good health.

The chain has TRBV7-2 and TRBJ1-1, with D hard to call. This CDR3 has 14 amino acids. V gave up 2 bases and J gave up 7 bases, with 14 bases separating them. Germline V gene lookup returns CDR1 SGHTA and CDR2 FQGNSA. CDR3: CASSLTSQTFEAFF. The CDR3 nucleotides are TGTGCCAGCAGCTTAACTTCACAGACCTTTGAAGCTTTCTTT.

The CDR3 sequence is CAWSVNDKNIQYF. The CDR3, as DNA: TGTGCCTGGAGTGTAAACGACAAAAACATTCAGTACTTC. The genes are TRBV30 and TRBJ2-4; D call uncertain. The CDR3 is 13 amino acids. Trimming pared 0 bases from V and 3 bases from J, leaving 6 bases between. Germline lookup yields CDR1 GTSNPN and CDR2 SVGIG (reference sequence).

The J gene is TRBJ2-6, the V gene TRBV6-1; D ambiguous. V lost 6 bases and J lost 2, with 8 bases in between. CDR1 and CDR2 (germline): MNHNS, SASEGT. The CDR3 loop spans 14 amino acids. CDR3 loop: CASSPGTGANVLTF. The CDR3, as DNA: TGTGCCAGCAGCCCTGGGACTGGGGCCAACGTCCTGACTTTC.

The gene calls are TRBV5-1 and TRBJ1-2; 9 positions match TRBD1. This CDR3 comprises 14 residues. Germline V lookup: CDR1 SGHRS, CDR2 YFSETQ. V lost 4 bases to trimming and J lost 4 bases; unmatched junction nucleotides: 5. The CDR3 DNA reads as TGCGCCAGCAGCACAGGGGGCCCCAGCTATGGCTACACCTTC. Its protein is CASSTGGPSYGYTF.

DNA of the CDR3: TGTGCCAGCAGTGGCCACAATCAGCCCCAGCATTTT. Translated: CASSGHNQPQHF. This chain connects TRBV6-4 to TRBJ1-5; D is unclear. CDR3 size: 12 residues. Germline V gene data show CDR1 as MRHNA and CDR2 as SNTAGT. V lost 4 bases and J lost 3, with 4 bases in between.

This sequence joins TRBV4-2 and TRBJ2-5, with unresolved D. With 0 bases removed from V and 2 bases from J, the gap between germline ends came to 10 bases. The CDR3 has 15 amino acids. Germline V gives CDR1 LGHNA, CDR2 YNFKEQ. CDR3 bases: TGTGCCAGCAGCCAAGATATAAGCGTTCAAGAGACCCAGTACTTC. Translated: CASSQDISVQETQYF.

Ten or more counts support this clonotype. J is TRBJ2-2 and V is TRBV29-1; 9 nucleotides align to TRBD1. Germline V gene data show CDR1 as SQVTM and CDR2 as ANQGSEA. Losses at the gene ends were 0 bases for V and 6 bases for J; bases not matched to a gene: 8. The CDR3 has 16 amino acids. CDR3 in amino acids: CSVEDSGTGPSGELFF. The CDR3 nucleotides are TGCAGCGTTGAAGACTCCGGGACAGGGCCTTCCGGGGAGCTGTTTTTT.

This clonotype was counted only a few times. The V and J genes are TRBV7-3 and TRBJ2-1; either TRBD1 or TRBD2 may supply D (5 bases each). There are 17 residues in the CDR3. The germline V gene encodes CDR1 SGHTA and CDR2 FQGTGA. V was cut by 1 base and J by 0 bases, with 13 bases left in between. The CDR3 protein is CASSLMGVGSSYNEQFF. CDR3 sequence (DNA): TGTGCCAGCAGCTTAATGGGGGTGGGAAGCTCCTACAATGAGCAGTTCTTC. Filled out from reference TRBV7-3 and TRBJ2-1, the complete variable domain reads GAGVSQTPSNKVTEKGKYVELRCDPISGHTALYWYRQSLGQGPEFLIYFQGTGAADDSGLPNDRFFAVRPEGSVSTLKIQRTERGDSAVYLCASSLMGVGSSYNEQFFGPGTRLTVL.

The CDR3 reads CASSIGAADYEQYF. For the CDR3, the DNA is TGTGCCAGCAGCATAGGTGCTGCGGACTACGAGCAGTACTTC. V usage is TRBV12-3 or TRBV12-4 and J usage is TRBJ2-7; D uncertain. This CDR3 spans 14 amino acids. Deletions cut 6 bases from V and 3 bases from J, with 15 bases between.

This clonotype showed up many times. The V gene is TRBV9, the J gene TRBJ2-3; no firm D call. The germline gives CDR1 SGDLS, CDR2 YYNGEE. The CDR3 is 15 residues long. Trimming took off 0 bases at V and 2 bases at J, with 10 bases between the two ends. The CDR3 coding sequence is TGTGCCAGCAGCGTAGAAAGGTCCAACACAGATACGCAGTATTTT. Its translation: CASSVERSNTDTQYF.

This clonotype was recorded a few times. This chain joins TRBV5-1 and TRBJ2-1, with 7 bases fitting TRBD2. Per germline, CDR1 SGHRS and CDR2 YFSETQ. This CDR3 contains 13 residues. Germline trimming cut 6 bases from V and 4 bases from J; bases unmatched to any gene: 4. CDR3 in amino acids: CASTAGVYNEQFF. As DNA, the CDR3 is TGCGCCAGCACGGCGGGGGTGTACAATGAGCAGTTCTTC.

The chain is built from TRBV20-1 and TRBJ2-7, with 8 bases aligning to TRBD1. The germline gives CDR1 DFQATT, CDR2 SNEGSKA (reference sequence). This CDR3 spans 14 amino acids. Trimming cost V 4 bases and J 3 bases; bases outside gene matches: 8. The CDR3 loop reads CSATPFGQGYEQYF. CDR3 coding DNA: TGCAGTGCTACTCCTTTCGGACAGGGCTACGAGCAGTACTTC.

This clonotype came up a few times. The V call is TRBV6-1, the J call TRBJ2-6, with D hard to call. Trimming removed 2 bases at V and 0 bases at J, with 14 bases between. Germline CDR1 MNHNS, CDR2 SASEGT. CDR3 length equals 18 residues. Here the CDR3 reads CASSEPFNWRSGANVLTF. CDR3 in DNA: TGTGCCAGCAGTGAACCTTTCAACTGGCGCTCTGGGGCCAACGTCCTGACTTTC.

This rearrangement joins TRBV7-9 to TRBJ2-7; 9 nucleotides match TRBD2. The CDR3 sequence is 15 residues long. Germline values: CDR1 SEHNR, CDR2 FQNEAQ (reference sequence). V was pared by 5 bases and J by 2 bases, with 7 bases of the junction left unmatched. DNA of the CDR3: TGTGCCAGCAGCGCCCCGGGACTAGCCGCCTACGAGCAGTACTTC. It encodes CASSAPGLAAYEQYF.